This paragraph covers one T cell receptor beta chain sequence. No antigen is known for it. This specimen comes from a study of vaccination and CD4 T cells after COVID-19. Study details: Each control was exposed to a CEFX pool, an HIV-1 Nef pool, or no peptide at all.

Once obtained from cultured CD4+ T cells, the DNA was sequenced using the Oncomine TCR Beta short-read assay. TCRdb used MiXCR to reprocess the PCR reads, holding one entry per CDR3 protein. In the table there are some 20,000 distinct CDR3 sequences, roughly 40% of which are singletons. This sample's treatment: approximately nine-day PBMC culture with coronavirus spike peptide pools or control peptides (ViraFEST assay). T cells were expanded with peptide pools, and expanded clonotypes were identified by TCR sequencing. The length of the CDR3 is 17 residues. In germline, CDR1 is DFQATT, CDR2 SNEGSKA (reference sequence). With V trimmed by 0 bases and J by 4 bases, 12 bases remained unmatched.

The chain links TRBV20-1 to TRBJ2-5, with 9 nucleotides matching TRBD2. Sequencing was performed on CD4+ T cells from blood, cultured in vitro, taken before SARS-CoV-2 vaccination. The TCR sequence derives from a human donor who had recovered from COVID-19. The DNA of the CDR3 is TGCAGTGCTAGAGATTTAGGTGGCGGGAGGGCTCCAGAGACCCAGTACTTC. Translating gives CSARDLGGGRAPETQYF.